This is a list of T cell receptor beta chains from one sample in a study of shared clonotypes between healthy human individuals. Produced via immunoSEQ multiplex PCR; TCRdb's table is partial and in-frame only. The repertoire holds about 2.5 million clones, with about nine tenths as singletons. The sequenced material came from naive CD4+ T cells from PBMCs. Source of these receptors: a man younger than 35 in good health. Some clones in this sample may be carry-over from other donors' samples. Both conserved end residues are part of each CDR3. A D gene is named only where the DNA matches it firmly. Clone sizes are given selectively: once, few, many, or a class where the clone is expanded.

V	D	size	J	DNA	CDR3
TRBV5-1	.	once	TRBJ2-3	TGCGCCAGCAGCCTACCGGACGGGACAGATACGCAGTATTTT	CASSLPDGTDTQYF
TRBV27	TRBD1	.	TRBJ2-7	TGTGCCAGCAGCTCACTTTCCCGCCGGGACAGGGGAGGGGACGAGCAGTACTTC	CASSSLSRRDRGGDEQYF
TRBV7-9	.	.	TRBJ1-1	TGTGCCAGCAGCTTAGTTACGAACACTGAAGCTTTCTTT	CASSLVTNTEAFF
TRBV7-8	TRBD1	.	TRBJ2-2	TGTGCCAGCAGCACTTACCGGACAGGGAACACCGGGGAGCTGTTTTTT	CASSTYRTGNTGELFF
TRBV5-1	.	.	TRBJ2-7	TGCGCCAGCAGCGGGGGAGGGGGCAGGGTACCCTACGAGCAGTACTTC	CASSGGGGRVPYEQYF
TRBV7-9	.	.	TRBJ2-1	TGTGCCAGCAGCTTTACGGGGAATTTTCGGGGGAATGAGCAGTTCTTC	CASSFTGNFRGNEQFF
TRBV4-1	TRBD1	.	TRBJ1-4	TGCGCCAGCAGCCAAGAACCGGGACAGCGTAATGAAAAACTGTTTTTT	CASSQEPGQRNEKLFF
TRBV7-7	.	.	TRBJ2-3	TGTGCCAGCAGCAGAAGGGGCCGAGAAGATACGCAGTATTTT	CASSRRGREDTQYF
TRBV6-5	.	.	TRBJ2-7	TGTGCCAGCAGTTACTCGACCAGCTACGAGCAGTACTTC	CASSYSTSYEQYF
TRBV7-2	.	.	TRBJ2-2	TGTGCCAGCAGCTTAAGAGGGGCTAGCGAGAACACCGGGGAGCTGTTTTTT	CASSLRGASENTGELFF
TRBV7-3	.	once	TRBJ1-1	TGTGCCAGCAGCTTAACCCCCGGCAGTGAAACTGAAGCTTTCTTT	CASSLTPGSETEAFF
TRBV6-1	.	.	TRBJ1-1	TGTGCCAGCAGTGAAATGGGATACGACACTGAAGCTTTCTTT	CASSEMGYDTEAFF
TRBV12-5	TRBD1	.	TRBJ2-1	TGTGCTAGTGGCACTGGACAGGGGGGCCGAAATGAGCAGTTCTTC	CASGTGQGGRNEQFF
TRBV6-5	TRBD1	once	TRBJ2-7	TGTGCCAGCAGTTACTCGAACAGGGGGTTCTACGAGCAGTACTTC	CASSYSNRGFYEQYF
TRBV28	.	.	TRBJ1-5	TGTGCAACGGAGGAAACCGGCAATCAGCCCCAGCATTTT	CATEETGNQPQHF
TRBV7-9	.	.	TRBJ2-2	TGTGCCACCGGGCCCTCCGGCAACACCGGGGAGCTGTTTTTT	CATGPSGNTGELFF
TRBV5-6	TRBD1	once	TRBJ1-1	TGTGCCAGCAGCTTTGGGACAGGTTTAAACACTGAAGCTTTCTTT	CASSFGTGLNTEAFF
TRBV29-1	TRBD1	.	TRBJ2-7	TGCAGCGTTAGGGACAGGGTTCAATACGAGCAGTACTTC	CSVRDRVQYEQYF
TRBV5-1	TRBD1	.	TRBJ2-5	TGCGCCAGCAGCTTTGGACAGGTCCAAGAGACCCAGTACTTC	CASSFGQVQETQYF
TRBV15	TRBD2	.	TRBJ2-7	TGTGCCACCAAAATAAAAGCGGGAGTAGGGGAGCAGTACTTC	CATKIKAGVGEQYF
TRBV19	TRBD1	few	TRBJ1-2	TGTGCCAGTAGGGACAGGTGGTATGGCTACACCTTC	CASRDRWYGYTF
TRBV15	TRBD1	.	TRBJ2-5	TGTGCCACCAGCAGAGAGCCTACCTTGGTGGGACAGGGGTGGCAGACCCAGTACTTC	CATSREPTLVGQGWQTQYF
TRBV2	TRBD2	.	TRBJ2-1	TGTGCCAGCAGGGCTGGGACTAGCAGTAATGAGCAGTTCTTC	CASRAGTSSNEQFF
TRBV28	.	.	TRBJ1-1	TGTGCCAGCGGGAGCGGCACTGAAGCTTTCTTT	CASGSGTEAFF
TRBV28	.	.	TRBJ2-3	TGTGCCAGCAGGAAGCCCACAGGGATCACAGATACGCAGTATTTT	CASRKPTGITDTQYF
TRBV5-4	TRBD1	.	TRBJ2-3	TGTGCCAGCAGCAGTAAACAGGGGGCGGCAGGGGATACGCAGTATTTT	CASSSKQGAAGDTQYF
TRBV7-3	TRBD1	once	TRBJ1-2	TGTGCCAGCAGCGTAACCGGGACAGGACTCTATGGCTACACCTTC	CASSVTGTGLYGYTF
TRBV5-1	.	.	TRBJ1-5	TGCGCCAGCAGGACAGACAGCAGCAGCAATCAGCCCCAGCATTTT	CASRTDSSSNQPQHF
TRBV7-2	.	once	TRBJ1-2	TGTGCCAGCAGCCCAGAGGCCACCTATGGCTACACCTTC	CASSPEATYGYTF
TRBV6-5	TRBD1	.	TRBJ1-4	TGTGCCAGCAGCCGAGACAGGGGTAATGAAAAACTGTTTTTT	CASSRDRGNEKLFF
TRBV18	.	.	TRBJ2-2	TGTGCCAGCTCACCTCGGGCAGGGACCACCGGGGAGCTGTTTTTT	CASSPRAGTTGELFF
TRBV18	.	.	TRBJ1-4	TGTGCCAGCTCACCAGTTGCAGGTCCCAATGAAAAACTGTTTTTT	CASSPVAGPNEKLFF
TRBV4-1	TRBD1	.	TRBJ2-7	TGCGCCAGCAGCCAAGATGCCCTAGGGGGCCGAACCTACGAGCAGTACTTC	CASSQDALGGRTYEQYF
TRBV7-8	TRBD1	.	TRBJ1-1	TGTGCCAGCAGCCGGGACAGGGTCCTTGGTGAAGCTTTCTTT	CASSRDRVLGEAFF
TRBV5-1	.	.	TRBJ1-1	TGCGCCAGCAGTTACAACACCGGGGTTAACACTGAAGCTTTCTTT	CASSYNTGVNTEAFF
TRBV7-3	.	.	TRBJ2-1	TGTGCCACCTCTAAGGGATCCGATTACAATGAGCAGTTCTTC	CATSKGSDYNEQFF